What follows is one T cell receptor beta chain and its context. It lacks a known antigen. Within one base of it there is no much larger clone, and no base qualities were kept. The CDR3 regions of human TCRbeta chains were subjected to immunosequencing. Regarding the original processing steps: TCRs in the repertoires were compared against a reference library of SARS-CoV-2-specific TCRs that had been generated with the MIRA antigen-specificity platform. Breadth meant the fraction of unique TCRs that were SARS-CoV-2-associated, whereas depth meant the fraction of total T cells that were SARS-CoV-2-associated. Using the MIRA data, every spike-specific TCR was mapped to the spike region that the TCR reacted to and assigned to either a CD4 or a CD8 class. Log10-transformed breadth and depth values were compared by one-way ANOVA with Sidak's multiple comparisons tests. Sourced from immuneACCESS, this table was stored by TCRdb with only in-frame sequences that have V and J called. A share of the clones is absent; for the studies checked, an unresolved V gene accounts for under half, and the remainder has no known explanation. V, J and clone size were drawn from that table, and D and trimming were deduced from the DNA. The sample data list about 150,000 clones, and roughly 85% of these were observed just once. The ten largest make up approximately 8% of the sample.

The time point label of this sample denotes: baseline before first vaccination. Vaccinee samples came from UK trials COV001 and COV002, including a single-blind randomized controlled phase 2/3 trial of AZD1222 (ChAdOx1 nCoV-19) in healthy adults. Trial participant PBMC samples were collected at day 0 and day 28 after the second dose for TCRbeta chain sequencing. The sample originates from a study of T cell responses to AZD1222 COVID-19 vaccine (TCRdb year 2021). In terms of the full investigation: AZD1222 recipients given second doses at about 4 weeks or at about 12 weeks were pooled, since spike-specific TCR depth and breadth were not found to differ between the two schedules. TCR sequencing covered fewer than 250 trial participants: about 210 given two doses of AZD1222 and 26 given two doses of MenACWY control vaccine. Trial participants were enrolled by age into subgroups of 18-55, 56-69 and 70-plus years, and around 150, 28 and 57 TCR-sequenced participants, respectively, were included in these subgroups. Broader findings and caveats from the paper: The 56-69-year group was small, and its depth increase did not reach significance, likely because of low power. Because no day 14 peak-response samples were available, the repertoires could be characterized only after the peak T cell response. Only five to seven AZD1222 recipients were SARS-CoV-2 seropositive at baseline, limiting conclusions about previously exposed vaccinees. Reportedly, close to half of the unique spike-specific TCRs recognized epitopes lying outside the regions that are mutated in the B.1.351 and B.1.1.7 variants. After two AZD1222 doses, both the breadth and the depth of spike-specific TCRs were significantly higher than at day 0 and than in MenACWY recipients. Participants were mostly white British, with more females than males. The authors suggested clonal diversity may have been underestimated. The vaccine-associated CD4 TCRs covered the entire spike protein, and the dominant responses fell in regions 160-218 and 743-854.

The germline V gene encodes CDR1 MNHEY and CDR2 SVGAGI. The V end loses 0 bases and the J end loses 0 bases, and a stretch of 8 bases separates them. The CDR3 has 15 amino acids, counting the end cysteine and phenylalanine. The DNA shown is the 45-base CDR3, in frame from base 1. The source of this sequence is an adult in good health. Sequencing was performed on peripheral blood, taken on day 0 of AZD1222 vaccination. The V and J genes are TRBV6-5 and TRBJ1-1, with the D gene uncertain. The nucleotide sequence is TGTGCCAGCAGTTACTCGACGGTCGTGAACACTGAAGCTTTCTTT. This sequence encodes CASSYSTVVNTEAFF.